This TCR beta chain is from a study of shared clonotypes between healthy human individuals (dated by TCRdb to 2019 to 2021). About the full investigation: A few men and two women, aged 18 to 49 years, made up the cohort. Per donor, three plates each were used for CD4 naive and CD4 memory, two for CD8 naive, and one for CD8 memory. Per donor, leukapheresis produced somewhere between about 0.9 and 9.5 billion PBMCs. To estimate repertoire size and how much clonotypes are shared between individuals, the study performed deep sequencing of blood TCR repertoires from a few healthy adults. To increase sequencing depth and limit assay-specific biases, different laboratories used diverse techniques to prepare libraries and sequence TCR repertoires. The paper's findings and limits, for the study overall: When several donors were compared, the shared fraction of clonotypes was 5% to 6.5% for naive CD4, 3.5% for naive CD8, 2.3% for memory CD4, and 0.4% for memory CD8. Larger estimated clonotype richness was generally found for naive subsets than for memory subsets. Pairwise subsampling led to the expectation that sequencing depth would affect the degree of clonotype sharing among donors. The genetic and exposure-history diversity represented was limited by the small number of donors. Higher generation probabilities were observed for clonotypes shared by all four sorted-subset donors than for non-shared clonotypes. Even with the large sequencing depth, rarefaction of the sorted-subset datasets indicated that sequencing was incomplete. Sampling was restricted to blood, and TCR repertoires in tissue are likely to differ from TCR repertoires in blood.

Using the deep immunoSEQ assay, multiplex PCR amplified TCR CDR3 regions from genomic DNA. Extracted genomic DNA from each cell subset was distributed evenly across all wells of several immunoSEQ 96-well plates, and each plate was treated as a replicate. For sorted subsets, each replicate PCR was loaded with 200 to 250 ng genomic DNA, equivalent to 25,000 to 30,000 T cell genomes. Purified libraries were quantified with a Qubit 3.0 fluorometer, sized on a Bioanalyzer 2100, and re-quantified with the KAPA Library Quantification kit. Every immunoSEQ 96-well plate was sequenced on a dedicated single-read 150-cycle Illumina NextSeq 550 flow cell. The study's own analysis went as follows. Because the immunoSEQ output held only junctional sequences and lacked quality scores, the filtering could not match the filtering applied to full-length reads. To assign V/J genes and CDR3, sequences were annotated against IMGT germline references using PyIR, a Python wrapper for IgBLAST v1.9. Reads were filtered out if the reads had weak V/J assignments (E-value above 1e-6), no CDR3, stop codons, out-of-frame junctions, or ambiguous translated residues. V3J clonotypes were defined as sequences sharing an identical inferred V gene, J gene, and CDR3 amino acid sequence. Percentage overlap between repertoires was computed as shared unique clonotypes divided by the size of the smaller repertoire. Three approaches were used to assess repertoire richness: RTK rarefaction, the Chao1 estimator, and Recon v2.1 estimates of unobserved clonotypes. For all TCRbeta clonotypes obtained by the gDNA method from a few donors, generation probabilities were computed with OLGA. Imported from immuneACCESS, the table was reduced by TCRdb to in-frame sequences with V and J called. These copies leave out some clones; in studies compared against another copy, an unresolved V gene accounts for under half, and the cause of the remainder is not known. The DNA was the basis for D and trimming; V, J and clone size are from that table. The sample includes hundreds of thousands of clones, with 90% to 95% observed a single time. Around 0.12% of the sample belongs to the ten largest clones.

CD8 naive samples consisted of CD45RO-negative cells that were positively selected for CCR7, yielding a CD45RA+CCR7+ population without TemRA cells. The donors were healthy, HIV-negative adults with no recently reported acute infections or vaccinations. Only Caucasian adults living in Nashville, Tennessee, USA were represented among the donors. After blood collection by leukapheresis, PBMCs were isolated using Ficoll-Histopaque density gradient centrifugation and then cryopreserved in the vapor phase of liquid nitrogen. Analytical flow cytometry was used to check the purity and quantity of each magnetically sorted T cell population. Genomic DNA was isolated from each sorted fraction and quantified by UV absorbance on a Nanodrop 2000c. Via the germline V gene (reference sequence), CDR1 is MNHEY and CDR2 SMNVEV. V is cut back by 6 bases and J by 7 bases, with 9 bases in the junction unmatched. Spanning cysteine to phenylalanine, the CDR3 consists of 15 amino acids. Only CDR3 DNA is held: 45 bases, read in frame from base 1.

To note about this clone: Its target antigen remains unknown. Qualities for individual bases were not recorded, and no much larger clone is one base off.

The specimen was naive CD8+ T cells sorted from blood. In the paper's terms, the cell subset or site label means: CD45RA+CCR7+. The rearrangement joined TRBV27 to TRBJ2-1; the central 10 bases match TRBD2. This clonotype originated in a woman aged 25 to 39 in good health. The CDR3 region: CASSPTSGTGNEQFF. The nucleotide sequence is TGTGCCAGCAGCCCAACTAGCGGGACGGGTAATGAGCAGTTCTTC.